The 2 T cell receptor beta chains in this list originate from one sample, sequenced in a study of shared clonotypes between healthy human individuals. TCRdb keeps only in-frame clones here, not all; method: immunoSEQ multiplex PCR. This table holds some 1 million clones, around 75% found once. Sequenced material: memory CD4+ T cells sorted from blood. Subset denoted: CD45RA-negative fraction. These receptors all stem from a man aged 18 to 30 in good health.

This rearrangement joins TRBV5-1 to TRBJ1-4; 7 bases agree with TRBD1. The CDR3 loop spans 15 amino acids. The V segment lost 0 bases and the J segment 7 bases; nucleotides outside the gene matches: 6. The germline V gene encodes CDR1 SGHRS and CDR2 YFSETQ. The CDR3 nucleotides read TGCGCCAGCAGCTTGGATCCAGGGGGTTTTGAAAAACTGTTTTTT. It yields the protein CASSLDPGGFEKLFF.

Of note for this clone: Its ends do not fully match the called genes, so a read error is possible. The chain recombines TRBV7-7 with TRBJ2-5; D not certain. The germline gives CDR1 SSHAT, CDR2 FNYEAQ (reference sequence). The CDR3 loop spans 13 amino acids. CDR3 protein: CASSFGAQETQYF. The DNA of the CDR3 is TGTGCTAGCAGCTTCGGTGCACAAGAGACCCAGTACTTC.